This TCR beta chain was sequenced in a study of blood T cell repertoires in COVID-19. About the study: Samples representing acute and convalescent COVID-19 were sourced from the United States, Italy and Spain. PBMCs, B-cell-depleted T cells, or T cells provided the cDNA or gDNA that made up the material.

How the authors handled the data: It was from reference gene primer amplification that nucleated cell counts were estimated. Profiling relied on immunoSEQ multiplex PCR, and the TCRdb table lists in-frame clones only, not all of them. V, J and clone size reflect that table, while D and trimming were determined from the DNA. The repertoire holds 9,500 to 12,000 clones, with approximately 90% as singletons. Per the germline V gene, CDR1 is SGHDT and CDR2 is YYEEEE. The CDR3 covers 16 residues. The ends were cut back, 0 bases at V and 4 bases at J, with 15 bases in the middle. Input material: peripheral blood. The TCR originated in a man younger than 45 with active or convalescent COVID-19. The V and J genes are TRBV5-6 and TRBJ2-3; no clear D gene. As DNA, the CDR3 is TGTGCCAGCAGCTTGGCGGAGAGTACTCACCCAGATACGCAGTATTTT. Protein sequence: CASSLAESTHPDTQYF. The full variable domain, in which reference TRBV5-6 and TRBJ2-3 provide the parts outside the CDR3, is DAGVTQSPTHLIKTRGQQVTLRCSPKSGHDTVSWYQQALGQGPQFIFQYYEEEERQRGNFPDRFSGHQFPNYSSELNVNALLLGDSALYLCASSLAESTHPDTQYFGPGTRLTVL.